This T cell receptor beta chain was found in a study of control samples from healthy donors and cancer patients. The length of the CDR3 is 15 residues. Germline CDR1 reads MGHRA; CDR2 reads YSYEKL. Trimming took 3 bases from V and 6 from J, leaving 17 bases between them. The protocol was immunoSEQ multiplex PCR, while the TCRdb copy is restricted to in-frame clones and leaves out a portion. Of some 130,000 clones listed, 80% to 95% are singletons. The source material was blood. V is TRBV4-1 and J is TRBJ1-1, with no clear D. The sequence was collected from a man aged 18 to 29 in good health. CDR3 region: CASSQFSVGKPEAFF. CDR3 bases: TGCGCCAGCAGCCAGTTTTCCGTAGGGAAGCCTGAAGCTTTCTTT.